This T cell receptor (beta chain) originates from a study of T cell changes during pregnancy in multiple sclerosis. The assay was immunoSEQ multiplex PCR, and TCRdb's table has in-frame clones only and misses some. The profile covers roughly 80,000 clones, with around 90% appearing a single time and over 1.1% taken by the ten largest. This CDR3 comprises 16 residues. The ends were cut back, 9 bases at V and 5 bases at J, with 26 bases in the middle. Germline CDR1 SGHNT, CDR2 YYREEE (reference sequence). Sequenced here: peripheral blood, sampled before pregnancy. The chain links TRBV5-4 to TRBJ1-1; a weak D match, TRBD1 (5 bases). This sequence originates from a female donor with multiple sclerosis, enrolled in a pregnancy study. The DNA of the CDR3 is TGTGCCACCGAAGCCTTTGGTCTTCGGGGGAGGACTGAAGCTTTCTTT. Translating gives CATEAFGLRGRTEAFF.